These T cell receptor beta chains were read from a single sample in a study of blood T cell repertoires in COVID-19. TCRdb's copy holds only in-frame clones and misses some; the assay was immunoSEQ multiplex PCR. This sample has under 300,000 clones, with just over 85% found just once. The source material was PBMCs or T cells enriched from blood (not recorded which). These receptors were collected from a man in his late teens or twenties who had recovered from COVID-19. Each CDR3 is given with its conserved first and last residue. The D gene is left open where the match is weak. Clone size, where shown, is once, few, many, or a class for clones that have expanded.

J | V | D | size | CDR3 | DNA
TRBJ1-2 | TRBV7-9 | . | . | CASSLSGLYGYTF | TGTGCCAGCAGCCTCAGTGGCCTCTATGGCTACACCTTC
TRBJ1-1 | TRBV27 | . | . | CASSREGRGTEAFF | TGTGCCAGCAGTCGTGAGGGGCGGGGCACTGAAGCTTTCTTT
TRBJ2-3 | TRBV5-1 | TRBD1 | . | CASSPHGQGQDTQYF | TGCGCCAGCAGCCCGCATGGACAGGGCCAAGATACGCAGTATTTT
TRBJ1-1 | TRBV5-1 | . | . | CASSFWGDNTEAFF | TGCGCCAGCAGCTTTTGGGGGGACAACACTGAAGCTTTCTTT
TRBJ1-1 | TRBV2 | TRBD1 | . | CARGTGEHTEAFF | TGTGCCAGGGGAACAGGGGAGCACACTGAAGCTTTCTTT
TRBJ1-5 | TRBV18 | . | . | CASSPGAPYSNQPQHF | TGTGCCAGCTCACCAGGGGCACCTTATAGCAATCAGCCCCAGCATTTT
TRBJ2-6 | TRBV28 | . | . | CASSLGGAPSGANVLTF | TGTGCCAGCAGTTTAGGGGGGGCGCCGTCTGGGGCCAACGTCCTGACTTTC
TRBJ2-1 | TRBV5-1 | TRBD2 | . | CASSFFAGVNNEQFF | TGCGCCAGCAGCTTTTTTGCGGGAGTAAACAATGAGCAGTTCTTC
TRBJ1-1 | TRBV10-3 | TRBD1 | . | CAATGTGSNTEAFF | TGTGCCGCGACCGGGACAGGTTCGAACACTGAAGCTTTCTTT
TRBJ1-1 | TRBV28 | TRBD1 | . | CATIQGERRAFF | TGTGCCACCATCCAGGGGGAAAGGCGAGCTTTCTTT
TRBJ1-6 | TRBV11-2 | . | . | CASSLDMSSYNSPLHF | TGTGCCAGCAGCTTAGATATGAGCTCCTATAATTCACCCCTCCACTTT
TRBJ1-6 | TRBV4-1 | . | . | CASSQGDGQVNSPLHF | TGCGCCAGCAGCCAAGGCGATGGGCAGGTCAATTCACCCCTCCACTTT
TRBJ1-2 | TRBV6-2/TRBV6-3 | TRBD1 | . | CASSPGTGWNWGYGYTF | TGTGCCAGCAGTCCGGGGACAGGTTGGAACTGGGGCTATGGCTACACCTTC
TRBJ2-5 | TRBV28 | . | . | CASSQGPGGTQYF | TGTGCCAGCAGTCAGGGCCCGGGTGGGACCCAGTACTTC
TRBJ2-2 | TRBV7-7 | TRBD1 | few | CATSRDRDTGELFF | TGTGCTACTTCCCGGGACAGGGACACCGGGGAGCTGTTTTTT